A single sample is the source of the 26 T cell receptor beta chains below, sequenced in a study of blood T cell repertoires in COVID-19. The data were produced by immunoSEQ multiplex PCR, yet TCRdb's version contains in-frame clones alone and is incomplete. The sample holds around 130,000 clones, about nine tenths seen once. What was sequenced was peripheral blood. The receptors originated from a man between 40 and 49 years old with acute or convalescent COVID-19.

The V and J genes are TRBV11-3 and TRBJ1-3; weak D call: TRBD1 (5 bases). The CDR3 runs 17 residues. V lost 4 bases, J lost 0 bases, and 16 bases lay in between. Germline-derived CDR1 and CDR2 are SGHNT and YENEEA. The CDR3, as DNA: TGTGCCAGCAGCTCCGGCGAGGACACCGTCTCTGGAAACACCATATATTTT. It is translated as CASSSGEDTVSGNTIYF.

The chain combines TRBV7-2 with TRBJ2-2, with 7 bases that match TRBD1. CDR3 length: 15 amino acids. Unmatched junction bases numbered 7, after V lost 4 bases and J lost 5 bases. Per the germline V gene, CDR1 is SGHTA and CDR2 is FQGNSA. The CDR3 DNA is TGTGCCAGCAGCTCGACAGGGCCGGGGACCGGGGAGCTGTTTTTT. Its translation: CASSSTGPGTGELFF.

This rearrangement joins TRBV21-1 to TRBJ1-2. TRBV21-1 is a known pseudogene. This CDR3 has 14 residues. CDR3 sequence: CASSQGRTGDGYTF. The CDR3 bases are TGTGCCAGCAGCCAGGGACGGACGGGAGATGGCTACACCTTC.

The chain combines TRBV2 with TRBJ2-2; maybe TRBD1 (5 bases). CDR3 length: 16 amino acids. V was clipped by 11 bases and J by 3 bases, with 22 bases between them. CDR1 is SNHLY and CDR2 is FYNNEI in the germline V gene. CDR3 bases: TGTGCCTTACATACGGGCCGTGGGGCCTACACCGGGGAGCTGTTTTTT. It codes for CALHTGRGAYTGELFF.

This clone appeared once. The gene calls are TRBV24-1 and TRBJ2-5, with 9 bases matching TRBD1. With V trimmed by 6 bases and J by 4 bases, 14 bases remained unmatched. The germline V gene encodes CDR1 KGHDR and CDR2 SFDVKD. The CDR3 sequence is 17 residues long. The CDR3 is CATSRGGGQGRGETQYF. Written as DNA, the CDR3 is TGTGCCACCAGTAGAGGGGGCGGACAGGGGAGGGGAGAGACCCAGTACTTC.

The V and J genes are TRBV5-1 and TRBJ2-5, with 8 bases aligning to TRBD1. With 4 bases clipped from V and 5 bases from J, the junction kept 7 bases outside the gene matches. Germline loops: CDR1 SGHRS, CDR2 YFSETQ. The CDR3 is 14 amino acids. The DNA for the CDR3 is TGCGCCAGCAGCCTCAGGGGGCTGTCGGAGACCCAGTACTTC. Protein: CASSLRGLSETQYF.

The chain joins TRBV30 to TRBJ1-6; no firm D call. The germline CDR1 and CDR2 sequences are GTSNPN and SVGIG (reference sequence). The CDR3 is 13 amino acids. Between the trimmed V and J ends, which lost 6 bases and 4 bases, there was a span of 10 bases. The CDR3 DNA follows: TGTGCCTGTGCGGGAGCATATAATTCACCCCTCCACTTT. Protein product: CACAGAYNSPLHF.

The gene calls are TRBV5-8 and TRBJ2-7; 8 nucleotides match TRBD2. The junction had 4 bases not matched to a gene; V was cut back by 2 bases and J by 0 bases. There are 15 residues in the CDR3. Per germline, CDR1 SGHTS and CDR2 YDEGEE. For the CDR3, the DNA is TGTGCCAGCAGCTTCGGGGGGGTAAGCTCCTACGAGCAGTACTTC. It translates to CASSFGGVSSYEQYF.

V and J are TRBV7-2 and TRBJ2-5; maybe TRBD2 (5 bases). The CDR3 loop spans 13 amino acids. CDR1 is SGHTA and CDR2 is FQGNSA in the germline V gene. V lost 6 bases to trimming and J lost 2 bases, with 10 bases between them. CDR3 DNA sequence: TGTGCCAGCAGGTTAAGCGGACAAGAGACCCAGTACTTC. This sequence encodes CASRLSGQETQYF.

The V and J genes are TRBV4-1 and TRBJ2-4; 8 bases are shared with TRBD1. V lost 3 bases to trimming and J lost 0 bases; unmatched junction nucleotides: 4. CDR1 is MGHRA and CDR2 is YSYEKL in the germline V gene. This CDR3 is built from 16 residues. The CDR3 sequence is CASSHRTGRAKNIQYF. CDR3 bases: TGCGCCAGCAGCCACCGGACAGGGCGAGCCAAAAACATTCAGTACTTC.

The J gene is TRBJ2-2, the V gene TRBV18, with D tentatively TRBD1 (6 bases). Germline-derived CDR1 and CDR2 are KGHSH and LQKENI. Trimming removed 1 base from V and 5 bases from J, with 14 bases in between. This CDR3 spans 16 amino acids. CDR3 in amino acids: CASSPQLDSGTGELFF. The CDR3 nucleotides read TGTGCCAGCTCACCACAGTTGGACAGTGGGACCGGGGAGCTGTTTTTT.

The chain links TRBV30 to TRBJ2-2; TRBD1 is a possible D gene (5 bases). CDR1 and CDR2 (germline): GTSNPN, SVGIG (reference sequence). The ends were cut back, 2 bases at V and 0 bases at J, with 13 bases in the middle. The CDR3 is 16 amino acids. CDR3 bases: TGTGCCTGGAGTCAAGGCTGGGGCACGAACACCGGGGAGCTGTTTTTT. Its translation: CAWSQGWGTNTGELFF.

CDR3 loop: CASSPNIPSRETQYF. The CDR3 DNA is TGTGCCAGCAGCCCCAACATCCCCTCGAGGGAGACCCAGTACTTC. The chain is built from TRBV14 and TRBJ2-5; D remains ambiguous. V dropped 4 bases and J dropped 5 bases, with 17 bases sitting between them. This CDR3 contains 15 residues. The germline V gene encodes CDR1 SGHDN and CDR2 FVKESK.

J is TRBJ2-3 and V is TRBV7-9; D is possibly TRBD2 (7 bases). The length of the CDR3 is 17 residues. Deletions cut 5 bases from V and 2 bases from J, with 20 bases between. The germline CDR1 and CDR2 sequences are SEHNR and FQNEAQ (reference sequence). The CDR3 nucleotides are TGTGCCAGCAGCACGAGGTCGGGGGGCAGGGTCACAGATACGCAGTATTTT. Amino acid sequence: CASSTRSGGRVTDTQYF.

This rearrangement joins TRBV7-6 to TRBJ2-5; TRBD1 is a possible D gene (5 bases). Germline CDR1 reads SGHVS; CDR2 reads FNYEAQ. The CDR3 totals 13 residues. Deletions cut 2 bases from V and 1 base from J, with 5 bases between. CDR3 coding DNA: TGTGCCAGCAGCTTAAGGGGCCAAGAGACCCAGTACTTC. It translates to CASSLRGQETQYF.

This clone was seen just once. This rearrangement joins TRBV29-1 to TRBJ1-5; possible D gene TRBD1, 6 bases. The germline CDR1 and CDR2 sequences are SQVTM and ANQGSEA. This CDR3 is built from 12 residues. V was cut by 6 bases and J by 7 bases, with 13 bases left in between. The CDR3 reads CSVGTGSQPQHF. CDR3 DNA: TGCAGCGTCGGAACAGGGTCCCAGCCCCAGCATTTT.

The chain couples TRBV6-5 to TRBJ2-7; 11 nucleotides line up with TRBD2. V lost 5 bases, J lost 6 bases, and 3 bases stayed unmatched. Germline-derived CDR1 and CDR2 are MNHEY and SVGAGI. CDR3 length: 13 residues. In DNA, the CDR3 is TGTGCCAGCAGTACTAGCGGGAGAATCGAGCAGTACTTC. It yields the protein CASSTSGRIEQYF.

This chain uses TRBV5-4 with TRBJ1-1, with TRBD1 as a possible D gene (5 bases). The germline gives CDR1 SGHNT, CDR2 YYREEE (reference sequence). This CDR3 contains 12 residues. Trimming pared 4 bases from V and 5 bases from J, leaving 9 bases between. The CDR3: CASSTTETEAFF. The CDR3 DNA follows: TGTGCCAGCAGCACGACAGAGACTGAAGCTTTCTTT.

The chain carries TRBV28 and TRBJ1-5; D possibly corresponds to TRBD1 (5 bases). Per the germline V gene, CDR1 is MDHEN and CDR2 is SYDVKM. This CDR3 is 16 amino acids long. With 2 bases removed from V and 0 bases from J, the gap between germline ends came to 11 bases. The CDR3 region is CASSLRAGYSNQPQHF. The CDR3 region has the DNA TGTGCCAGCAGTTTAAGGGCAGGGTATAGCAATCAGCCCCAGCATTTT.

The J gene is TRBJ1-2, the V gene TRBV4-2; possibly TRBD1 for D (5 bases). Germline values: CDR1 LGHNA, CDR2 YNFKEQ. Trimming cost V 3 bases and J 3 bases, with 17 bases left between them. CDR3 length: 16 amino acids. CDR3 region: CASSQDWGVADYGYTF. In nucleotides, the CDR3 is TGTGCCAGCAGCCAGGATTGGGGGGTGGCGGACTATGGCTACACCTTC.

This chain uses TRBV18 with TRBJ1-1; TRBD1 matches 9 bases. The length of the CDR3 is 14 residues. In germline, CDR1 is KGHSH, CDR2 LQKENI. The V and J ends lost 6 bases and 5 bases, in that order; junction bases with no gene match: 7. The CDR3 DNA sequence: TGTGCCAGCTCCCAACGACAGGGGGAGACTGAAGCTTTCTTT. Its protein is CASSQRQGETEAFF.

The genes are TRBV5-8 and TRBJ2-1; D might be TRBD1 (5 bases). CDR1 and CDR2 (germline): SGHTS, YDEGEE. Between the trimmed V and J ends, which lost 4 bases and 5 bases, there was a span of 19 bases. The CDR3 length is 16 residues. This CDR3 is CASSHPVRRGNNEQFF. DNA of the CDR3: TGTGCCAGCAGCCACCCGGTCCGAAGGGGAAACAATGAGCAGTTCTTC.

Note on this clone: This sample includes further DNA sequences coding for the same CDR3. The gene calls are TRBV11-2 and TRBJ2-1, with D possibly TRBD2 on 5 matching bases. Germline CDR1 and CDR2: SGHAT and FQNNGV. The CDR3 spans 15 residues. V lost 2 bases, J lost 2 bases, and 10 bases lay in between. The CDR3 loop reads CASSLSGLPYNEQFF. For the CDR3, the DNA is TGTGCCAGCAGCTTATCTGGACTTCCCTACAATGAGCAGTTCTTC.

The V gene is TRBV12-5, the J gene TRBJ1-1; D gene unclear. Germline-derived CDR1 and CDR2 are LGHNT and FRNRAP. CDR3 length: 14 amino acids. The ends were cut back, 2 bases at V and 3 bases at J, with 10 bases in the middle. The CDR3 sequence is CASGLLNLDTEAFF. CDR3 bases: TGTGCTAGTGGTTTGCTAAACCTGGACACTGAAGCTTTCTTT.

The V call is TRBV19, the J call TRBJ1-5; D gene unclear. CDR1 and CDR2 from the germline V gene are LNHDA and SQIVND (reference sequence). This CDR3 spans 14 amino acids. With 1 base removed from V and 4 bases from J, the gap between germline ends came to 8 bases. The CDR3, as DNA: TGTGCCAGTAGTATAGCCCGGGAGAATCAGCCCCAGCATTTT. Translated, it gives CASSIARENQPQHF.

In nucleotides, the CDR3 is TGCGCCAGCAGCTGGACCCGAGGAGGGTCTCCCGACACTGAAGCTTTCTTT. This translates into CASSWTRGGSPDTEAFF. The gene calls are TRBV5-1 and TRBJ1-1; D remains unclear. V dropped 3 bases and J dropped 3 bases, with 21 bases sitting between them. Germline values: CDR1 SGHRS, CDR2 YFSETQ. The CDR3 has 17 amino acids.